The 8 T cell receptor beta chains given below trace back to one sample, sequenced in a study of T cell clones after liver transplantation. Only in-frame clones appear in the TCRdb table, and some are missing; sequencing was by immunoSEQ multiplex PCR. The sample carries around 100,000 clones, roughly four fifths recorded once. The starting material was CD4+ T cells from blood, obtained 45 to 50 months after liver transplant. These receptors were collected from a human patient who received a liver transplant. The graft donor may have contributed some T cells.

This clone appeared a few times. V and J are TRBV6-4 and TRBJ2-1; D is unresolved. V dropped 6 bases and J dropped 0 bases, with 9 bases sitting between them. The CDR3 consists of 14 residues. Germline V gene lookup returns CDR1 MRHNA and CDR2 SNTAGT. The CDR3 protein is CASSSHSSYNEQFF. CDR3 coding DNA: TGTGCCAGCAGCTCACATTCCTCCTACAATGAGCAGTTCTTC.

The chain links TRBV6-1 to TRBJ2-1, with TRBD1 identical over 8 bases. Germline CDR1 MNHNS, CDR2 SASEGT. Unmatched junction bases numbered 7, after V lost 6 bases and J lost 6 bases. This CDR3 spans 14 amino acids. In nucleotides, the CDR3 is TGTGCCAGCAGAGGACAGGGTCAATTCAATGAGCAGTTCTTC. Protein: CASRGQGQFNEQFF.

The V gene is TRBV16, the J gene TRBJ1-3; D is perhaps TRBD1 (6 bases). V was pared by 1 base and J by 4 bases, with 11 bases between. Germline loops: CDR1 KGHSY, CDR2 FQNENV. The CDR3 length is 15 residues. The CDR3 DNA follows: TGTGCCAGCAGCCAATTTGCGGGGACAGGAAACACCATATATTTT. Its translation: CASSQFAGTGNTIYF.

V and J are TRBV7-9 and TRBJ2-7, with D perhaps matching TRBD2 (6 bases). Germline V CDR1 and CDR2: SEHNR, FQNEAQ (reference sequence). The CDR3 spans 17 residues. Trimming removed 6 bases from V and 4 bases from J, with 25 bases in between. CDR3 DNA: TGTGCCAGCAGGGTAAAAAGGGCCCTAGGGAGGTATTACGAGCAGTACTTC. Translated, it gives CASRVKRALGRYYEQYF.

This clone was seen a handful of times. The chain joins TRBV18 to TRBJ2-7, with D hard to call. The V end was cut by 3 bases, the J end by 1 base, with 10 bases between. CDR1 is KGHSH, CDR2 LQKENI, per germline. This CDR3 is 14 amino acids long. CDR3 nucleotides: TGTGCCAGCTCACCGATAACAGAGTCCTACGAGCAGTACTTC. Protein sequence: CASSPITESYEQYF.

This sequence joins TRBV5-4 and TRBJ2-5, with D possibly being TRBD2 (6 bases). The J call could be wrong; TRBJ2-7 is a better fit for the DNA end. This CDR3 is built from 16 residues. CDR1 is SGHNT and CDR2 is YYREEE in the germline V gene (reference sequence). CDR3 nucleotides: TGTGCCAGCAGCCACCACCGGGCCGGAGGGACCTACGAGCAGTACTTC. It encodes CASSHHRAGGTYEQYF.

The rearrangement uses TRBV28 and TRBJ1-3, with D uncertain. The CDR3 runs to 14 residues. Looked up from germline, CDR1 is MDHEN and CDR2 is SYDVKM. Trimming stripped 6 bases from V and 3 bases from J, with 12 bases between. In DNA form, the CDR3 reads TGTGCCAGCAGAAGGTGGTTGAGTGGAAACACCATATATTTT. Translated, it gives CASRRWLSGNTIYF.

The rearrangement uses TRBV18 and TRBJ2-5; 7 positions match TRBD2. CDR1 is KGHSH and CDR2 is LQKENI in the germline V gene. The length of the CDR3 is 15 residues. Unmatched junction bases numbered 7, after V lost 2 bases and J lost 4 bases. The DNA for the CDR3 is TGTGCCAGCTCACCATCAGCGGGGACTCCAGAGACCCAGTACTTC. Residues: CASSPSAGTPETQYF.